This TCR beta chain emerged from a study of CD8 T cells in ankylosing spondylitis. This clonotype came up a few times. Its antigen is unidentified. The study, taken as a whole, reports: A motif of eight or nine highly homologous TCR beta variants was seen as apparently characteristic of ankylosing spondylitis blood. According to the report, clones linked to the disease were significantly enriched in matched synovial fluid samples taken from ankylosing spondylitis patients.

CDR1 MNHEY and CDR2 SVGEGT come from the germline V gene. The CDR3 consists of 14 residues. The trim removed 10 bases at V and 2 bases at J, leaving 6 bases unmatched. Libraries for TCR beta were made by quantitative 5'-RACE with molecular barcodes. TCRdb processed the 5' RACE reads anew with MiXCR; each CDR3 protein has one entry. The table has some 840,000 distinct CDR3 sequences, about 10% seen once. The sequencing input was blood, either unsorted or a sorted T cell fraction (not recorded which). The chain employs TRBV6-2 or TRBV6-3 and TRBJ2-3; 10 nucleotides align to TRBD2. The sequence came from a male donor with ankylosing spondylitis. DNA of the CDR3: TGTGCCACCAGGACTAGCGGCCACACAGATACGCAGTATTTT. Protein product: CATRTSGHTDTQYF.